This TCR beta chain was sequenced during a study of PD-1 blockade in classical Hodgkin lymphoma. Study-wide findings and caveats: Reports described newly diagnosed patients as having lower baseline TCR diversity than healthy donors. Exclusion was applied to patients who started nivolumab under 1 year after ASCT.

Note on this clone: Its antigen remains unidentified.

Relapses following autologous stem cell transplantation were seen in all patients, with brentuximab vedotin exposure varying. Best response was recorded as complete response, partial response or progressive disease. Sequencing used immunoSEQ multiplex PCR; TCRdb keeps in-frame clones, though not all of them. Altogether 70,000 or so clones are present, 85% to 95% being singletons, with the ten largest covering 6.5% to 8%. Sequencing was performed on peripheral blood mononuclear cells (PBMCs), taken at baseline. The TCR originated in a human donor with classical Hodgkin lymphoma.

In DNA form, the CDR3 reads TGCGCCAGCAGCTTGGGGGGGACTAGTGTCTACGAGCAGTACTTC. It is translated as CASSLGGTSVYEQYF. V gene TRBV5-1 combines with J gene TRBJ2-7, with TRBD2 matching over 8 bases. The ends lost 0 bases at V and 3 bases at J; junction bases unmatched: 5. Germline loops: CDR1 SGHRS, CDR2 YFSETQ. The length of the CDR3 is 15 residues. Combining the CDR3 with reference TRBV5-1 and TRBJ2-7 gives the whole variable domain KAGVTQTPRYLIKTRGQQVTLSCSPISGHRSVSWYQQTPGQGLQFLFEYFSETQRNKGNFPGRFSGRQFSNSRSEMNVSTLELGDSALYLCASSLGGTSVYEQYFGPGTRLTVT.